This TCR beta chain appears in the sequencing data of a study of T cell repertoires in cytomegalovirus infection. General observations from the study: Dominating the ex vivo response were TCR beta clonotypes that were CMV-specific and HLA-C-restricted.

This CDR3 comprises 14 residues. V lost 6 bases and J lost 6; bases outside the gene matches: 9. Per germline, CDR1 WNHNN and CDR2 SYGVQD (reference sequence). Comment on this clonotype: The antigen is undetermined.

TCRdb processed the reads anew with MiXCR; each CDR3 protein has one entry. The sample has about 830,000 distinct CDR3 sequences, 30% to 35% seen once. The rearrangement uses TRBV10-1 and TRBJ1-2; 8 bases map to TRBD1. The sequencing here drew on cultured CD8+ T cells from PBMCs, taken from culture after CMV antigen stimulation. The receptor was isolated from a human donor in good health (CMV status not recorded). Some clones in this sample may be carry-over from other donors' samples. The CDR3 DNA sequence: TGCGCCAGCAGCTGGGGACAGGCCCCTGATGGCTACACCTTC. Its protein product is CASSWGQAPDGYTF.